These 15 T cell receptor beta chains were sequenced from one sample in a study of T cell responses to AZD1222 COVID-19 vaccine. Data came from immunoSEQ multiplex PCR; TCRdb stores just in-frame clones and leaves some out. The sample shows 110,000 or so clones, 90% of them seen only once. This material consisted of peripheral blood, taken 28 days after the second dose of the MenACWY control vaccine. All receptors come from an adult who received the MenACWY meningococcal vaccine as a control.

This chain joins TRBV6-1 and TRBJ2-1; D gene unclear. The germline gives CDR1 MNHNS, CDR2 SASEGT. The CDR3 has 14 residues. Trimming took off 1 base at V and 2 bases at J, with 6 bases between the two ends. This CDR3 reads CASSEGYAYNEQFF. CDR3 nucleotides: TGTGCCAGCAGTGAAGGGTATGCCTACAATGAGCAGTTCTTC.

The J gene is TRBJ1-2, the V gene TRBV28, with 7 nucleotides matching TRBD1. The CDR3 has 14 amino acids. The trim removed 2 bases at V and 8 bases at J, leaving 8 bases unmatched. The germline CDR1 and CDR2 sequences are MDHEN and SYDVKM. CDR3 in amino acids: CASSLEGTAGGYTF. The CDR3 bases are TGTGCCAGCAGTTTAGAGGGGACAGCTGGCGGCTACACCTTC.

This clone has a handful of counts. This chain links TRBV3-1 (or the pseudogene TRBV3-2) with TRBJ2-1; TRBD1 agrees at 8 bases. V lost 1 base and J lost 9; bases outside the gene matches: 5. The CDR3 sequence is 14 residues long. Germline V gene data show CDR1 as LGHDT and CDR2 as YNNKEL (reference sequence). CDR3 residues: CASSQGRGRVEQFF. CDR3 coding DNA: TGTGCCAGCAGCCAAGGCAGGGGGCGGGTTGAGCAGTTCTTC.

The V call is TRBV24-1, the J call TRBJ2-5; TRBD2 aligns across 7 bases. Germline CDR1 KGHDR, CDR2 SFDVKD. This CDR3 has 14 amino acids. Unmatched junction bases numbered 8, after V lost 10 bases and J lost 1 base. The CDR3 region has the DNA TGTGCCACGGGATTTGGGGGGGGCCAAGAGACCCAGTACTTC. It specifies CATGFGGGQETQYF.

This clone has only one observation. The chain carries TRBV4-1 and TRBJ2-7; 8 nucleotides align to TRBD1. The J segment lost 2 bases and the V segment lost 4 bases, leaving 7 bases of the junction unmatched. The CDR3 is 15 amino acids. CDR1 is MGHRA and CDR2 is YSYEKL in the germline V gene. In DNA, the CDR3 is TGCGCCAGCAGCCCCGGACAGGGCCCCACCTACGAGCAGTACTTC. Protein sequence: CASSPGQGPTYEQYF.

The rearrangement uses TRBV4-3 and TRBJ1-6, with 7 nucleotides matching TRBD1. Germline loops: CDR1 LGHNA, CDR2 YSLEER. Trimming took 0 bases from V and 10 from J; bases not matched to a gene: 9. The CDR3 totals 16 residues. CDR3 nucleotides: TGCGCCAGCAGCCAAGATCTGCGACAGGGTAAATCACCCCTCCACTTT. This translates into CASSQDLRQGKSPLHF.

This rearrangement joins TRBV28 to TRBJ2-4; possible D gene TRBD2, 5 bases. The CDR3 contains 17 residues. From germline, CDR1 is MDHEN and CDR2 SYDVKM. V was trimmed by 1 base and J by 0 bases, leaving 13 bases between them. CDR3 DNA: TGTGCCAGCAGTTTATTAGAGCCGGGGTTAGCCAAAAACATTCAGTACTTC. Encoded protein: CASSLLEPGLAKNIQYF.

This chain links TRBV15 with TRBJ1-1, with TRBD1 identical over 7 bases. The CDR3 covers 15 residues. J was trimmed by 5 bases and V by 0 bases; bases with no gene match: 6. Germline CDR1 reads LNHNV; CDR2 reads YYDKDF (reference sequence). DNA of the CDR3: TGTGCCACCAGCAGAGATCATGAGGGGGCTACTGAAGCTTTCTTT. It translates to CATSRDHEGATEAFF. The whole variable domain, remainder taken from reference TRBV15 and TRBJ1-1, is DAMVIQNPRYQVTQFGKPVTLSCSQTLNHNVMYWYQQKSSQAPKLLFHYYDKDFNNEADTPDNFQSRRPNTSFCFLDIRSPGLGDTAMYLCATSRDHEGATEAFFGQGTRLTVV.

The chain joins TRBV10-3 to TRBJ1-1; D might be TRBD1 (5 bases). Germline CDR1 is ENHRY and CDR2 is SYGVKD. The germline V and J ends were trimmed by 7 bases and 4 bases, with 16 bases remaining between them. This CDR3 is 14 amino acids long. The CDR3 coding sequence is TGTGCCATCAACTCAGACCGGGACGGCACTGAAGCTTTCTTT. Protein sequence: CAINSDRDGTEAFF.

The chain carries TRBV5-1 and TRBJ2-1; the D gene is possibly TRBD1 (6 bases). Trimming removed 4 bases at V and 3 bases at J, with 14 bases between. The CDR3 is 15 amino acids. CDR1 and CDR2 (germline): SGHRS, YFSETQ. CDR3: CASSPTGFNYNEQFF. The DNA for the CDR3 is TGCGCCAGCAGCCCCACAGGGTTTAACTACAATGAGCAGTTCTTC.

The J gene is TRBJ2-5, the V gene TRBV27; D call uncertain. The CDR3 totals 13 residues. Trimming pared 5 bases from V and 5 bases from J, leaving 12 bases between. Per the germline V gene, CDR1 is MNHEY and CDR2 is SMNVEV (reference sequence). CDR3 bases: TGTGCCAGCAGTCCCCGCCGGCAGGAGACCCAGTACTTC. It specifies CASSPRRQETQYF.

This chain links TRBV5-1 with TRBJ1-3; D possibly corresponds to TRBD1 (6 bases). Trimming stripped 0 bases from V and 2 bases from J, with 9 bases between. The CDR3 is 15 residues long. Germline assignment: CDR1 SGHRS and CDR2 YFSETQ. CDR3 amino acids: CASSLETGAGNTIYF. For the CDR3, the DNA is TGCGCCAGCAGCTTGGAGACAGGAGCTGGAAACACCATATATTTT.

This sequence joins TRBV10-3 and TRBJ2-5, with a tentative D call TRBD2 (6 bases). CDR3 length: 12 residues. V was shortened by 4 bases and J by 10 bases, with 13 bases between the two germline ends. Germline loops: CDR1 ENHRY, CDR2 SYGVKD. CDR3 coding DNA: TGTGCCATCAGTGTGGGCGGGGAGGACCAGTACTTC. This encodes CAISVGGEDQYF.

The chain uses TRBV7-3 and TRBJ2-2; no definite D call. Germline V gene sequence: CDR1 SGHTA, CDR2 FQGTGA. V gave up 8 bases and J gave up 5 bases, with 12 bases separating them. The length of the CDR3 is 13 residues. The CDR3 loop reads CASGKLGTGELFF. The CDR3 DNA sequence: TGTGCCAGCGGAAAACTCGGGACCGGGGAGCTGTTTTTT.

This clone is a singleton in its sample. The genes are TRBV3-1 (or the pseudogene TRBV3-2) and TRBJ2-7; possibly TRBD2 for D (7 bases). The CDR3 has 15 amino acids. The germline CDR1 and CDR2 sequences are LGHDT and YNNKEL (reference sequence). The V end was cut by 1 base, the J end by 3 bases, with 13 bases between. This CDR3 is CASSQVGGGGYEQYF. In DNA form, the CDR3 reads TGTGCCAGCAGCCAAGTCGGGGGAGGGGGCTACGAGCAGTACTTC.